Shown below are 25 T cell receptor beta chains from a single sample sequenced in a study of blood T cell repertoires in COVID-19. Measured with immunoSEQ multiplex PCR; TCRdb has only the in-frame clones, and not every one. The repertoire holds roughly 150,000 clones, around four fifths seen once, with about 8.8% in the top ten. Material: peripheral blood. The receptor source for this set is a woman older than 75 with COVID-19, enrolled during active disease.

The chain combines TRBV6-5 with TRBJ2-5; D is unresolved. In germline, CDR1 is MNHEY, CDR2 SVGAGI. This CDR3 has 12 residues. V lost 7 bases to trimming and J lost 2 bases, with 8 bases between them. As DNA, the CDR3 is TGTGCCAGCACGACTTTTCAAGAGACCCAGTACTTC. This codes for CASTTFQETQYF.

CDR3: CASSHTGTTEAFF. The CDR3 nucleotides read TGCGCCAGCAGCCACACAGGGACCACTGAAGCTTTCTTT. The chain links TRBV5-1 to TRBJ1-1; perhaps TRBD1 as D (6 bases). The V end lost 4 bases, the J end lost 4 bases, and 11 bases lay between the germline ends. The CDR3 runs 13 residues. CDR1 and CDR2 (germline): SGHRS, YFSETQ.

CDR3 protein: CASSQDLGGRNSPLHF. The CDR3 bases are TGTGCCAGCAGCCAAGATCTGGGGGGGAGGAATTCACCCCTCCACTTT. V gene TRBV4-2 combines with J gene TRBJ1-6; D is perhaps TRBD1 (5 bases). Trimming removed 0 bases from V and 7 bases from J, with 13 bases in between. CDR3 size: 16 residues. CDR1 is LGHNA, CDR2 YNFKEQ, per germline.

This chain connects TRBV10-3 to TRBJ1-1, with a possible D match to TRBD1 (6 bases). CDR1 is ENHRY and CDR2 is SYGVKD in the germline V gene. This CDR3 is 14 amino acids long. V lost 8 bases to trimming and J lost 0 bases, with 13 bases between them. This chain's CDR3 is CAISKDSLNTEAFF. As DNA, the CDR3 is TGTGCCATCTCCAAGGACAGTTTGAACACTGAAGCTTTCTTT.

This CDR3 is CASSPGVLQETQYF. CDR3 DNA: TGTGCCAGCAGCCCGGGGGTTCTCCAAGAGACCCAGTACTTC. This chain connects TRBV7-3 to TRBJ2-5; D possibly corresponds to TRBD2 (6 bases). Germline CDR1 SGHTA, CDR2 FQGTGA. The CDR3 sequence is 14 residues long. The V end was cut by 5 bases, the J end by 1 base, with 11 bases between.

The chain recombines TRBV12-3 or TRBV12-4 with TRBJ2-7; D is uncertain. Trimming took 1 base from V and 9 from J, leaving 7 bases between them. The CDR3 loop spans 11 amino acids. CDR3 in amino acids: CASSLGGWQYF. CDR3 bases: TGTGCCAGCAGTTTAGGCGGTTGGCAGTACTTC.

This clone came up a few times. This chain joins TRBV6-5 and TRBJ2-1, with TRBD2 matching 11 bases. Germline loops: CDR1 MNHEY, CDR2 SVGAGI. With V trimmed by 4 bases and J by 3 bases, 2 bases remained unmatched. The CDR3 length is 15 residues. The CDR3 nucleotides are TGTGCCAGCAGTTTTGGGACTAGCGGCTACAATGAGCAGTTCTTC. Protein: CASSFGTSGYNEQFF.

The CDR3 DNA sequence: TGTGCCAGCAGTCCTCCCGGGGAGCTGTTTTTT. The encoded protein is CASSPPGELFF. The V and J genes are TRBV6-5 and TRBJ2-2; D is undetermined. Looked up from germline, CDR1 is MNHEY and CDR2 is SVGAGI. The CDR3 loop spans 11 amino acids. The V and J ends lost 5 bases and 6 bases respectively, with 4 bases between them.

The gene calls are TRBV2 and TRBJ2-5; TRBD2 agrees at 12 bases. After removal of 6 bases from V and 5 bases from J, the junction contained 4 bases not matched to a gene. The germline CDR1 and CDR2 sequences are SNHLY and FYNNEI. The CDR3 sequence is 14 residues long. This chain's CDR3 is CASSSGLAGETQYF. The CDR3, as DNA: TGTGCCAGCAGCTCAGGACTAGCGGGGGAGACCCAGTACTTC. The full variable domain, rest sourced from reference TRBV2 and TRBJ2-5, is EPEVTQTPSHQVTQMGQEVILRCVPISNHLYFYWYRQILGQKVEFLVSFYNNEISEKSEIFDDQFSVERPDGSNFTLKIRSTKLEDSAMYFCASSSGLAGETQYFGPGTRLLVL.

CDR3 loop: CASDSRAGQPQHF. In DNA, the CDR3 is TGTGCCAGCGACAGCAGGGCCGGTCAGCCCCAGCATTTT. The V call is TRBV7-9, the J call TRBJ1-5; a possible D gene is TRBD1 (5 bases). The V gene's germline CDR1 is SEHNR and CDR2 FQNEAQ (reference sequence). The ends were cut back, 8 bases at V and 6 bases at J, with 14 bases in the middle. The CDR3 consists of 13 residues.

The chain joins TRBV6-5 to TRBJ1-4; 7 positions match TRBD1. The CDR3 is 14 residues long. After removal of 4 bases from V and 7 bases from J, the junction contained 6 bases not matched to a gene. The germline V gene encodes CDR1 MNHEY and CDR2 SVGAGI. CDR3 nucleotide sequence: TGTGCCAGCAGTTTAGGGGGCGCAGGTGAAAAACTGTTTTTT. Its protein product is CASSLGGAGEKLFF.

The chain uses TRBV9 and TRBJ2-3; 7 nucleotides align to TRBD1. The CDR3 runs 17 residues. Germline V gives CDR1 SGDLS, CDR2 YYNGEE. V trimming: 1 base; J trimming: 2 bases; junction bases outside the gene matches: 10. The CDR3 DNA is TGTGCCAGCAGCGTACTACAGGGGATTTCTCCCACAGATACGCAGTATTTT. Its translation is CASSVLQGISPTDTQYF.

The CDR3 reads CASRTQGAVNTEAFF. In DNA, the CDR3 is TGTGCCAGCAGGACGCAGGGGGCTGTGAACACTGAAGCTTTCTTT. The J gene is TRBJ1-1, the V gene TRBV6-5; 8 bases align to TRBD1. V lost 6 bases to trimming and J lost 0 bases; unmatched junction nucleotides: 6. CDR3 length: 15 amino acids. Germline V gene lookup returns CDR1 MNHEY and CDR2 SVGAGI.

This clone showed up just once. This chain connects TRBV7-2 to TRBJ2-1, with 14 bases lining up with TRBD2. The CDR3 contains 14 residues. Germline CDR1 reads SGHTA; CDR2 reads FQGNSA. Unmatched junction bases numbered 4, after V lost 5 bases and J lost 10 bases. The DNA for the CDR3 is TGTGCCAGCAGCCAGGGACTAGCGGGAGCCGAGCAGTTCTTC. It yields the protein CASSQGLAGAEQFF.

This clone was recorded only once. The CDR3 region is CASSPDRVNTEAFF. The CDR3 DNA is TGTGCCAGCAGCCCGGACAGGGTGAACACTGAAGCTTTCTTT. The chain links TRBV7-9 to TRBJ1-1; 8 bases are shared with TRBD1. The CDR3 spans 14 residues. Germline CDR1 and CDR2: SEHNR and FQNEAQ (reference sequence). Trimming removed 5 bases from V and 0 bases from J; junction bases left unmatched: 2.

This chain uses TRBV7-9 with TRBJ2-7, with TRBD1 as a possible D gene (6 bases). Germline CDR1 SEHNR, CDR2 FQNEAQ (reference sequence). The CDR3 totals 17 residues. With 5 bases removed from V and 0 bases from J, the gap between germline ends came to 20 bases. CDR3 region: CASSKIWGPLVSYEQYF. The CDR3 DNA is TGTGCCAGCAGCAAGATCTGGGGGCCTTTGGTCTCCTACGAGCAGTACTTC. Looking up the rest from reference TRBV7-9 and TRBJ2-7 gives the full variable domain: DTGVSQNPRHKITKRGQNVTFRCDPISEHNRLYWYRQTLGQGPEFLTYFQNEAQLEKSRLLSDRFSAERPKGSFSTLEIQRTEQGDSAMYLCASSKIWGPLVSYEQYFGPGTRLTVT.

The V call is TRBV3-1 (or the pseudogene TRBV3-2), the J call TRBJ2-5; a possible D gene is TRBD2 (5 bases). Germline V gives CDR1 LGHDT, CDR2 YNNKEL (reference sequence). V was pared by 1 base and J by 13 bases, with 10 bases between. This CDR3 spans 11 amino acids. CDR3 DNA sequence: TGTGCCAGCAGCCAAGTTAGGGAGTCGTACTTC. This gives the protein CASSQVRESYF.

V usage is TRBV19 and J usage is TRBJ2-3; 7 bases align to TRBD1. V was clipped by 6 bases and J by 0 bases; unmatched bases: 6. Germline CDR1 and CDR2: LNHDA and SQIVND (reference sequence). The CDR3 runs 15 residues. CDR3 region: CASSDSGQSTDTQYF. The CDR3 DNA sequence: TGTGCCAGTAGCGATTCGGGACAGAGCACAGATACGCAGTATTTT.

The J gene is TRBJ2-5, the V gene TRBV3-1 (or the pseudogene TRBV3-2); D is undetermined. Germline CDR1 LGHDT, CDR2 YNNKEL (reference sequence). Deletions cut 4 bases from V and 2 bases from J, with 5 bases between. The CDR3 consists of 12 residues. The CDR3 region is CASSPQQETQYF. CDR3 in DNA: TGTGCCAGCAGCCCACAGCAAGAGACCCAGTACTTC.

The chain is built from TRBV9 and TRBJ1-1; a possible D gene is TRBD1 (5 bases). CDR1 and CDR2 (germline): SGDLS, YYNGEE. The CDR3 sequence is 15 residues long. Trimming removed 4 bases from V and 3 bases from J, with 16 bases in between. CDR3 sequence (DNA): TGTGCCAGCAGCCCCGCAAGGGGCGCTTACACTGAAGCTTTCTTT. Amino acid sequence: CASSPARGAYTEAFF.

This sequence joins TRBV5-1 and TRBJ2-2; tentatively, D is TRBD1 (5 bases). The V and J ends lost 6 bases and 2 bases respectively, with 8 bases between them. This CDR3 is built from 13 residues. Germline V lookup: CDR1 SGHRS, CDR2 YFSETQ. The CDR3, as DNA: TGCGCCAGCAAGCAGGGAAACACCGGGGAGCTGTTTTTT. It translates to CASKQGNTGELFF. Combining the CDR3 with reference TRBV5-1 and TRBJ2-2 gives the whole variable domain KAGVTQTPRYLIKTRGQQVTLSCSPISGHRSVSWYQQTPGQGLQFLFEYFSETQRNKGNFPGRFSGRQFSNSRSEMNVSTLELGDSALYLCASKQGNTGELFFGEGSRLTVL.

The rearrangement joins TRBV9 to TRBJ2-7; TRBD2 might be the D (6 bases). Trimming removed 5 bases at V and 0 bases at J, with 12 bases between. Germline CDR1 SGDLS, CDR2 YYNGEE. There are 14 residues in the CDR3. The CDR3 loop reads CASSETRSSYEQYF. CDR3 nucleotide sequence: TGTGCCAGCAGTGAGACTAGGAGCTCCTACGAGCAGTACTTC.

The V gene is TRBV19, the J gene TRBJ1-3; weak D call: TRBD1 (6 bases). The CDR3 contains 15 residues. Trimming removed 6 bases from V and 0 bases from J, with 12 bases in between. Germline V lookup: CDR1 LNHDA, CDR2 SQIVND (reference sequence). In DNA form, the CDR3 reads TGTGCCAGTAGCCGGGGGGCGAGCTCTGGAAACACCATATATTTT. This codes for CASSRGASSGNTIYF.

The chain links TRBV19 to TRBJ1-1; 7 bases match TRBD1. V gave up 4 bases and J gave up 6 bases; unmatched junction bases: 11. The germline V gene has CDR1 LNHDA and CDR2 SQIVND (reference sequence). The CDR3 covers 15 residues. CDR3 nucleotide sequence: TGTGCCAGTAGTACTCGACAGGGTTTCTATTCTGAAGCTTTCTTT. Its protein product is CASSTRQGFYSEAFF.

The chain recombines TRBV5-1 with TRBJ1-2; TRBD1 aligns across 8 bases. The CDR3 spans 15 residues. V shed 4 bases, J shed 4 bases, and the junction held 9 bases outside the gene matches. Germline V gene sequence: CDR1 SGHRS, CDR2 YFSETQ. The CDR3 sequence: CASSQGQGRVYGYTF. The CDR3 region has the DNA TGCGCCAGCAGCCAAGGACAGGGAAGAGTCTATGGCTACACCTTC.